This T cell receptor beta chain was profiled in a study of response to subunit inactivated influenza vaccine. The CDR3 is 15 residues long. The germline V gene encodes CDR1 MGHRA and CDR2 YSYEKL. After removal of 5 bases from V and 3 bases from J, the junction contained 8 bases not matched to a gene. There are a few counts of this clonotype. Its cognate antigen is unknown. TCRdb called the RT-PCR reads again in MiXCR, with one record for every CDR3 protein. The sample has 800,000 to 1,000,000 distinct CDR3 sequences; about 20% are singletons. The study, taken as a whole, reports: Every seasonal influenza vaccination brings in few new T cells, the authors suggested.

The chain joins TRBV4-1 to TRBJ2-3; 7 positions match TRBD1. Sequencing used PBMCs from blood, obtained about 5 days after vaccination. This TCR was sampled from a man between 50 and 59 years old who received an inactivated influenza vaccine. As DNA, the CDR3 is TGCGCCAGCAGCAAACAGGGGCCTAGTACAGATACGCAGTATTTT. It encodes CASSKQGPSTDTQYF.